This T cell receptor (beta chain) was observed in a study of early T cells in non-severe SARS-CoV-2 infection. At the level of the study: Chains were not paired, and sequencing was done on bulk RNA from unsorted whole blood.

TCRdb used MiXCR to reprocess the 5' RACE reads, holding one entry per CDR3 protein. The table lists 70,000 to 90,000 distinct CDR3 sequences, around 10% of them singletons. The CDR3 consists of 14 residues. The V segment lost 3 bases and the J segment 4 bases; nucleotides outside the gene matches: 4. From germline, CDR1 is LNHDA and CDR2 SQIVND (reference sequence). The sample holds a few counts of this clonotype. The material sequenced was whole blood. V gene TRBV19 combines with J gene TRBJ1-1; 8 nucleotides agree with TRBD1. The source is an adult who was a healthcare worker with PCR-confirmed SARS-CoV-2 infection or an uninfected control (not recorded which). The CDR3 nucleotides read TGTGCCAGTAGTATCACAGGGGGAGGCACTGAAGCTTTCTTT. It encodes CASSITGGGTEAFF.